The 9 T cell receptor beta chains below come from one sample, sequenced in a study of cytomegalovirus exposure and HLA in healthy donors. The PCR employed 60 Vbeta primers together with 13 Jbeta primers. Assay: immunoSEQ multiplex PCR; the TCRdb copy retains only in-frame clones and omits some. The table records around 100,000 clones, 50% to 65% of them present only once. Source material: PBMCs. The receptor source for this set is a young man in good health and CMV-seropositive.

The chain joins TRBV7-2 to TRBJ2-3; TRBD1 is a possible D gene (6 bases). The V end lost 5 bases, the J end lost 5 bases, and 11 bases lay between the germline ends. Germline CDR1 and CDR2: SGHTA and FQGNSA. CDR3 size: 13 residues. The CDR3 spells CASSTYREDTQYF. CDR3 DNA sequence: TGTGCCAGCAGCACGTACAGGGAAGATACGCAGTATTTT.

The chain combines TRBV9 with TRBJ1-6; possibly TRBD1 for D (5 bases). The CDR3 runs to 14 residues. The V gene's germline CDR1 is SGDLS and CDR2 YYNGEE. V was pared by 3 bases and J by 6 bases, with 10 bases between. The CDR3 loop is CASSARGLNSPLHF. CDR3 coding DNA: TGTGCCAGCAGCGCGCGGGGCCTTAATTCACCCCTCCACTTT.

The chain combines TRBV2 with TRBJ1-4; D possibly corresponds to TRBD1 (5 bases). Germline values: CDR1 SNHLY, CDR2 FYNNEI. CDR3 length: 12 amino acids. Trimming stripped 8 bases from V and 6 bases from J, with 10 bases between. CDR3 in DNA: TGTGCCAGCGGGGGGAATGATGAAAAACTGTTTTTT. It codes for CASGGNDEKLFF.

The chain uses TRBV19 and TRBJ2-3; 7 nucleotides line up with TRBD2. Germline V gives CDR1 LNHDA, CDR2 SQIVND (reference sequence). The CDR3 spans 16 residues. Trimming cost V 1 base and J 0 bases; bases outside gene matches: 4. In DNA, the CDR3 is TGTGCCAGTAGTATAGGGAGCGGGGTGAGCACAGATACGCAGTATTTT. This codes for CASSIGSGVSTDTQYF.

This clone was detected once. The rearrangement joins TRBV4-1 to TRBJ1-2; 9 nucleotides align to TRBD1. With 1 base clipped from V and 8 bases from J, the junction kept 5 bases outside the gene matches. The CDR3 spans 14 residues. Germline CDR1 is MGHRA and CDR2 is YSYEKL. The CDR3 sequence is CASSQVGQGRGYTF. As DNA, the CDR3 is TGCGCCAGCAGCCAAGTGGGACAGGGAAGGGGCTACACCTTC.

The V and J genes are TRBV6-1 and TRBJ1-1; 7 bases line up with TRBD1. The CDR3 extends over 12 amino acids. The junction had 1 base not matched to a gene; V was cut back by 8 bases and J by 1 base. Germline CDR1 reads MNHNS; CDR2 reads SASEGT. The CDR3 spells CASHRGNTEAFF. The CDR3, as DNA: TGTGCCAGCCACAGGGGGAACACTGAAGCTTTCTTT.

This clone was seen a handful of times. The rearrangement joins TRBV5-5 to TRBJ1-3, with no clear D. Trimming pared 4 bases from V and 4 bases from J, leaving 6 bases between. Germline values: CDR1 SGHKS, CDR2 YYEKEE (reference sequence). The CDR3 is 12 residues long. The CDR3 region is CASSRLGNTIYF. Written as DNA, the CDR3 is TGTGCCAGCAGCCGACTGGGAAACACCATATATTTT.

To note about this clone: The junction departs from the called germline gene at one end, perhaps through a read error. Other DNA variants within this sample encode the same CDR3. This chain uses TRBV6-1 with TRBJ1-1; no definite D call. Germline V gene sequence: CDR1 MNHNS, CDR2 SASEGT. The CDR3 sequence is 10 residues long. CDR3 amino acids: CAGGWTEAFF. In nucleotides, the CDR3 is TGTGCCGGAGGATGGACTGAAGCTTTTTTT.

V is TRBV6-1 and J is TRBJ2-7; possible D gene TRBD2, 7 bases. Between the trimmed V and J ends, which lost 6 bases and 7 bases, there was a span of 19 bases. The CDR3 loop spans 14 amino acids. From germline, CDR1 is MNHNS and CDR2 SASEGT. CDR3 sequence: CASRGGDTSFEQYF. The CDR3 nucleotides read TGTGCCAGCAGGGGGGGGGACACTTCTTTTGAGCAGTACTTC.